This T cell receptor (beta chain) came from a study of T cells expressing NK-cell markers (TCRdb year 2020). The study in broad terms: TCR beta-chain repertoires were profiled in sorted CD3+CD56+NKG2C+, CD3+CD56+NKG2C- and CD3+CD56-NKG2C+ T-cell subsets from about 8 donors. Sequencing of the libraries produced 2 x 150 bp reads on Illumina HiSeq 2000/2500, MiSeq or NextSeq. The eight sequenced donors were randomly selected healthy volunteers, three men and five women. Of the eight sequenced donors, seven were found to be HCMV-seropositive and one was found to be HCMV-seronegative.

Study-wide findings and limitations: Those dominant clonotypes were again the most abundant among CD3+CD56-NKG2C+ cells in a handful of donors, at roughly 25-65%. In a handful of donors, the dominant CD3+CD56+NKG2C+ clonotypes were among the top 10 CD8+ clonotypes and accounted for about 1.0-8% of CD8+ T cells. Whether the expanded NKG2C-expressing T cell clones were specific for HCMV antigens remained unclear.

HCMV-specific IgG was detected in serum with a commercial ELISA kit to determine HCMV serostatus. Ficoll density gradient centrifugation was used to isolate peripheral blood mononuclear cells from blood. Regarding this clonotype: Its antigen has not been determined.

For sequencing, an Illumina HiSeq 2000 was employed. TCR beta cDNA libraries were prepared using 5'RACE template switching, which introduced a universal primer site and unique molecular identifiers. Synthesis of cDNA was primed from the TCR beta constant segment and was followed by two consecutive PCR amplification steps. Concerning the study's data processing: MIGEC was used to demultiplex reads and group the reads by UMI, and MiTCR was used to assemble and quantify clonotypes. Only TCR cDNA sequences supported by at least two reads were kept to exclude erroneous sequences. The tcR package was used for downstream repertoire analysis, with clonotypes matched between fractions based on CDR3 nucleotide sequence plus V segment. VDJmatch was used to annotate antigen specificity against VDJdb, with one amino acid substitution in CDR3 allowed. TCRdb reprocessed the public reads and reports one entry per CDR3 protein sequence, without DNA. The V and J calls follow TCRdb's processing rather than the paper's. The table held for this sample gives about 260,000 distinct CDR3 sequences. The ten largest clones represent around 0.4% of the sample.

This receptor was taken from a man aged 18 to 29 in good health. Donor details come from another sample of the same person, matched by shared clones. The specimen was blood T cells: a sorted CD56 or NKG2C T cell subset, CD4+ or CD8+ T cells, or bulk PBMC T cells (not recorded which).

The CDR3 protein sequence reads: CASINRDRKHMYF. Rearrangement joined TRBV7-2 to TRBJ2-3; without DNA, the TCRdb call of TRBD1 cannot be checked. CDR1 and CDR2 (SGHTA, FQGNSA) derive from the germline V gene. The CDR3 runs 13 residues from the cysteine to the phenylalanine. DNA is not recorded here. The CDR3 plus the reference TRBV7-2 and TRBJ2-3 genes for the other parts give the full variable domain: GAGVSQSPSNKVTEKGKDVELRCDPISGHTALYWYRQSLGQGLEFLIYFQGNSAPDKSGLPSDRFSAERTGGSVSTLTIQRTQQEDSAVYLCASINRDRKHMYFGPGTRLTVL.